The text below deals with one TCR beta chain. Per the germline V gene, CDR1 is MDHEN and CDR2 is SYDVKM. The CDR3 runs to 15 residues. V gave up 8 bases and J gave up 0 bases; unmatched junction bases: 7. The data derive from a study of T cell changes during pregnancy in multiple sclerosis. Repertoires were generated with immunoSEQ multiplex PCR, while TCRdb's copy carries only in-frame clones and drops some. The profile shows roughly 120,000 clones, about 93% of them singletons. The chain links TRBV28 to TRBJ1-1; the match to TRBD1 covers 9 bases. The source of this sequence is a female donor with multiple sclerosis, enrolled in a pregnancy study. Here the sequenced sample was peripheral blood, taken in the third trimester of pregnancy. CDR3 bases: TGTGCCAGCTCCGGGACAGGGAGCATGAACACTGAAGCTTTCTTT. This gives the protein CASSGTGSMNTEAFF.